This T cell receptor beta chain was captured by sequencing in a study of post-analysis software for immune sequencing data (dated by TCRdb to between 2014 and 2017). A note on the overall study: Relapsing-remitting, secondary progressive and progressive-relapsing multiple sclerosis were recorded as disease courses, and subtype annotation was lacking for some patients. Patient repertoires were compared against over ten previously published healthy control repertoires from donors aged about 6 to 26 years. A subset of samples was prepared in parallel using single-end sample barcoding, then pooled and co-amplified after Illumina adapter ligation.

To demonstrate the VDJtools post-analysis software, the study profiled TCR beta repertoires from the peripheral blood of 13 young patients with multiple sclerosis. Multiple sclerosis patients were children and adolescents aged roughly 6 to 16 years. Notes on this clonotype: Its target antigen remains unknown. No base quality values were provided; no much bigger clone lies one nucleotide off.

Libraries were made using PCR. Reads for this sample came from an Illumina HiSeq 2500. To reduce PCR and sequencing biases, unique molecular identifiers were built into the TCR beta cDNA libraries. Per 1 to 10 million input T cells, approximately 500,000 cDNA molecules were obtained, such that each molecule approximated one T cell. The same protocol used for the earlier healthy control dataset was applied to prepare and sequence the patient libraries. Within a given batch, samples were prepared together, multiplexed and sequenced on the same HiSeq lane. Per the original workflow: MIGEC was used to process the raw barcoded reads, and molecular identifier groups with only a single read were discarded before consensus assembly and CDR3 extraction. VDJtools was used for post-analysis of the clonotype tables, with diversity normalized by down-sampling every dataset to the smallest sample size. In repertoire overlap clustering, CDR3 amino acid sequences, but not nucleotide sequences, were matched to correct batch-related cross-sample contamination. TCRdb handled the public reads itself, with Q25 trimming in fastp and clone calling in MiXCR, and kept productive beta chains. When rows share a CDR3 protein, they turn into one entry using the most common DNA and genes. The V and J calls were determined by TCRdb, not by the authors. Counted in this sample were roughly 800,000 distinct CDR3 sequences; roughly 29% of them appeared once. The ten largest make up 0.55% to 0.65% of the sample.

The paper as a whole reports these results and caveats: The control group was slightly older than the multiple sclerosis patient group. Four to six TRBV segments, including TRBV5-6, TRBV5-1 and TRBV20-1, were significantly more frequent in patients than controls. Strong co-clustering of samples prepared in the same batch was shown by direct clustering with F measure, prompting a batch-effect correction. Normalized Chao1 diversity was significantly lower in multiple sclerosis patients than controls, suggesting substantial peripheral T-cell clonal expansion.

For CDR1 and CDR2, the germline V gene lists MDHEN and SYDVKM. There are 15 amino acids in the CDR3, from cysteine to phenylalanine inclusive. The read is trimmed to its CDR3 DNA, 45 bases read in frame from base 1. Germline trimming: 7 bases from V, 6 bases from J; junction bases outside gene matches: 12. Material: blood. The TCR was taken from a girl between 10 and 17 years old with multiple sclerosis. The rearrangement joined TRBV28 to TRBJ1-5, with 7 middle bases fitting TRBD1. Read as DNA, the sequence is TGTGCCAGCACTACAACTCGACAGGGCGGTCAGCCCCAGCATTTT. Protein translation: CASTTTRQGGQPQHF.